This TCR beta chain was profiled in a study of tumor-infiltrating lymphocytes in primary liver carcinoma. About the research overall: Tumors measured 4.2 to 10 cm and were stage T1-T3 N0M0.

Each 20-30 mg portion of unsorted bulk tissue served as the source for co-extraction of RNA and DNA. Study results and limitations: Among top clones, only about 7.5-24% appeared in all five tumor regions. Blood trailed tumors significantly in top-250-clone fraction (p = 0.039).

With regard to this clonotype: Its target is unknown. The junction departs from the called germline gene at one end, perhaps through a read error.

Priming with a constant-region primer yielded TCR beta cDNA from about 510 ng total RNA. Library construction for TCR beta comprised three nested multiplex PCR rounds performed with slightly modified ARM-PCR. In TCRdb, the multiplex PCR reads were re-called with MiXCR into one record per CDR3 protein. Of some 190,000 distinct CDR3 sequences listed, around 81% are singletons. Sequencing input: tumor tissue from primary liver carcinoma. The TCR sequence derives from a man aged 35-49 years with primary liver carcinoma and hepatitis B virus infection.

The CDR3 bases are TGTACCTGGAGTAACCGGAGGGTAACCAAAAACATTCAGTACTTC. Translation: CTWSNRRVTKNIQYF. V is TRBV30 and J is TRBJ2-4, with D possibly being TRBD2 (6 bases). Germline loops: CDR1 GTSNPN, CDR2 SVGIG (reference sequence). The CDR3 has 15 residues.